This entry concerns a single T cell receptor (beta chain). V lost 2 bases, J lost 11 bases, and 8 bases stayed unmatched. The CDR3 has 13 residues. Germline values: CDR1 SGHTA, CDR2 FQGNSA. The sample comes from a study of shared T cell receptors in the human thymus. The data were produced by immunoSEQ multiplex PCR, yet TCRdb's version contains in-frame clones alone and is incomplete. The profile shows around 68,000 clones, around 96% of them singletons. Sample: thymocytes. This clonotype was obtained from a human donor. This rearrangement joins TRBV7-2 to TRBJ1-1; 7 bases line up with TRBD1. CDR3 sequence (DNA): TGTGCCAGCAGCTTAAAACAGGGGTTTCGCGCTTTCTTT. Its protein is CASSLKQGFRAFF.